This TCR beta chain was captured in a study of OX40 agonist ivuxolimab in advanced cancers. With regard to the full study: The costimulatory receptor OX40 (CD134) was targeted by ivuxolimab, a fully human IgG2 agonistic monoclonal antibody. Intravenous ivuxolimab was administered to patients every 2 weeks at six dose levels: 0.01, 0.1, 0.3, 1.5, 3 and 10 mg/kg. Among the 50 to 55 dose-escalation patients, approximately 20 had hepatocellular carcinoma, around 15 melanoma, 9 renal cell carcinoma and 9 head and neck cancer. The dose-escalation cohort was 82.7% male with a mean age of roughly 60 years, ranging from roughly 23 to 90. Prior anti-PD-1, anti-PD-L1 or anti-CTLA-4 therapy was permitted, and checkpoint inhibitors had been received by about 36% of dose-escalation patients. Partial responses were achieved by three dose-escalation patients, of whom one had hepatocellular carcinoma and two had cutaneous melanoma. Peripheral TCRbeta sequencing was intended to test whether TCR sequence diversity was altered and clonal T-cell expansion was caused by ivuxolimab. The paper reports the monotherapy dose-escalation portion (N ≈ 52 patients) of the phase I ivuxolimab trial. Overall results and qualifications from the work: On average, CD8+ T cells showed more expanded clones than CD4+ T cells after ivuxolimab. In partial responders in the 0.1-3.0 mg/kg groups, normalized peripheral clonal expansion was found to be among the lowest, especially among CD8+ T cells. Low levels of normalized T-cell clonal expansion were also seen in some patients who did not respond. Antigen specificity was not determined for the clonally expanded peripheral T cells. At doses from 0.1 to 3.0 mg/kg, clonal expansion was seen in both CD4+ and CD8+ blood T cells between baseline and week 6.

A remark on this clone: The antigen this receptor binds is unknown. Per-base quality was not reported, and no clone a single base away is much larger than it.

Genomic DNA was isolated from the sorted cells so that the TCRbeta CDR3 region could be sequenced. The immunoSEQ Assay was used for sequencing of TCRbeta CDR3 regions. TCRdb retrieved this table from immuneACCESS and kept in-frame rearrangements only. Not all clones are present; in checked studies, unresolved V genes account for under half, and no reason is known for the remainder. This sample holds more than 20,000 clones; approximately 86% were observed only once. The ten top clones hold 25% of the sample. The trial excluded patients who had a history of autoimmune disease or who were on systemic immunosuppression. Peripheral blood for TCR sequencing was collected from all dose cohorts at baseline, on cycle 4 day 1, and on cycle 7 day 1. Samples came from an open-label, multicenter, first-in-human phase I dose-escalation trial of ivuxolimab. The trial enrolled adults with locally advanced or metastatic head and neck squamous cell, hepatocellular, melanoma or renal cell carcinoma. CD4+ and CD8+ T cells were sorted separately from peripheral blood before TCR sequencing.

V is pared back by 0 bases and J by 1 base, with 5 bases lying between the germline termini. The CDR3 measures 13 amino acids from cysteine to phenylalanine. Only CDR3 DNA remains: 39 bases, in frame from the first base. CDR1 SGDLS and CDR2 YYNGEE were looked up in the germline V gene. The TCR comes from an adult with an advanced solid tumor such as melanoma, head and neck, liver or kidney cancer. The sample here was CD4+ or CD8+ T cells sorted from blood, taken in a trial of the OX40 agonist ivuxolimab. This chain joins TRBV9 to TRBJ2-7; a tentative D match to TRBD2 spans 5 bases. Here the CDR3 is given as CASSVGTSYEQYF. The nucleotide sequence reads TGTGCCAGCAGCGTAGGGACTTCCTACGAGCAGTACTTC.